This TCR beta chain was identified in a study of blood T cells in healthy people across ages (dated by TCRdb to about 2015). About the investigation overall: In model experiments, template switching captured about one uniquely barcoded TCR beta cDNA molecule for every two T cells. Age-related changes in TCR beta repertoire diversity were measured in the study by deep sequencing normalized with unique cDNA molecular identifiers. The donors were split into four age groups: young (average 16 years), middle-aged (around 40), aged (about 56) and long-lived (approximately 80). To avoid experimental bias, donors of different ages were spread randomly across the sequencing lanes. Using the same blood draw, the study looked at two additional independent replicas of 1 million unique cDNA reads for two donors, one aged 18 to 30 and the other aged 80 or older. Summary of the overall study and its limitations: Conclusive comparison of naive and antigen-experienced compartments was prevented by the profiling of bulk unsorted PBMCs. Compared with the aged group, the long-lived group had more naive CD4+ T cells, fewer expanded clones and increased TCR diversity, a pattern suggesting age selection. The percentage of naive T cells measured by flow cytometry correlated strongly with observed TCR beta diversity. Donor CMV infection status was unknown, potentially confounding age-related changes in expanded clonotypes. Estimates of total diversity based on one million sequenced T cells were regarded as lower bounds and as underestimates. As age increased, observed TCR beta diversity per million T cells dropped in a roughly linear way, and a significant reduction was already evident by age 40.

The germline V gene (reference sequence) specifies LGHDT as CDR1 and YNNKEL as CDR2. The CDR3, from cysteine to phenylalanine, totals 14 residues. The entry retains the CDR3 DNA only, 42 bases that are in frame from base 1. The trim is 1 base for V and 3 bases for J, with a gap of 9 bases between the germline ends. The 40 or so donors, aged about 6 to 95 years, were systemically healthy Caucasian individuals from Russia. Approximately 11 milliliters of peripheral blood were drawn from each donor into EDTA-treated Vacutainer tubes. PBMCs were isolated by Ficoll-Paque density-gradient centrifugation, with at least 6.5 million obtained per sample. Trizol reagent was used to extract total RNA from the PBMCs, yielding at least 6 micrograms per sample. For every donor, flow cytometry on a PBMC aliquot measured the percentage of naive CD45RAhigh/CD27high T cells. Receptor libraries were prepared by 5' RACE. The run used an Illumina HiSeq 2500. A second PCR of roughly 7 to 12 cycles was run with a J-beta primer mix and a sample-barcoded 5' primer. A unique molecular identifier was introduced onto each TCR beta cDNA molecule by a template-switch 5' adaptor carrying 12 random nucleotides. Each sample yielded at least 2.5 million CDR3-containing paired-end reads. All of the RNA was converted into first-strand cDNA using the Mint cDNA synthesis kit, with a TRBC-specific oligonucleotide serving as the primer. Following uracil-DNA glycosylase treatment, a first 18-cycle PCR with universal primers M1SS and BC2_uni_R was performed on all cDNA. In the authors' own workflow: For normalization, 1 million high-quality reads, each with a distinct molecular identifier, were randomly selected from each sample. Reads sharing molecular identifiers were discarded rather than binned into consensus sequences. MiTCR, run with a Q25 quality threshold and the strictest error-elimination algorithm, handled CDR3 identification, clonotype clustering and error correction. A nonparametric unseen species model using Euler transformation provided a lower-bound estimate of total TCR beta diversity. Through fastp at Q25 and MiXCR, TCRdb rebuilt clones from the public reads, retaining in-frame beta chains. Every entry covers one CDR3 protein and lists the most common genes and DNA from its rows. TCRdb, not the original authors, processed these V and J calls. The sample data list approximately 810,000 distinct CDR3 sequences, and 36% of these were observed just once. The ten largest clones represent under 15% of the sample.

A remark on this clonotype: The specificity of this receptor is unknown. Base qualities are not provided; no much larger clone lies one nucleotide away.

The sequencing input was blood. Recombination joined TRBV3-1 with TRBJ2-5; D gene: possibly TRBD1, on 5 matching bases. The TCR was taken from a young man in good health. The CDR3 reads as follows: CASSQGGAEETQYF. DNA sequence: TGTGCCAGCAGCCAAGGTGGGGCAGAAGAGACCCAGTACTTC.